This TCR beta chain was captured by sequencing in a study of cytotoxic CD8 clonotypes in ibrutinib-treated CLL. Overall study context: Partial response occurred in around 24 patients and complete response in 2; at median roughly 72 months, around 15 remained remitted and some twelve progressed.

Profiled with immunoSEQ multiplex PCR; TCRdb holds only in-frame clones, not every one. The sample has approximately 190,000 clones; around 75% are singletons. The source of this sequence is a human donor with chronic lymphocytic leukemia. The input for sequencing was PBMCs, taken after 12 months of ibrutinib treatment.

The CDR3 spells CASSTGTGVAAYTF. The CDR3 DNA follows: TGCGCCAGCAGCACTGGGACAGGGGTTGCGGCCTACACCTTC. The gene calls are TRBV5-1 and TRBJ1-2; 10 nucleotides match TRBD1. Germline CDR1 SGHRS, CDR2 YFSETQ. The CDR3 consists of 14 residues. V trimming: 4 bases; J trimming: 10 bases; junction bases outside the gene matches: 10.